What follows are 15 T cell receptor beta chains derived from one specimen sequenced in a study of radiotherapy plus CTLA-4 blockade in lung cancer. Sequenced by immunoSEQ multiplex PCR; TCRdb stores in-frame clones only, minus some. The repertoire holds about 49,000 clones, with roughly 88% as singletons. The sequencing used peripheral blood, collected from a patient treated with radiotherapy plus ipilimumab. These receptors were collected from a human donor with non-small cell lung cancer whose response to radiotherapy plus ipilimumab could not be evaluated.

The chain employs TRBV19 and TRBJ2-1; 14 bases are a match to TRBD2. Germline CDR1 and CDR2: LNHDA and SQIVND (reference sequence). CDR3 size: 16 residues. J was trimmed by 6 bases and V by 5 bases; bases with no gene match: 6. CDR3 amino acids: CASSLLGLAGANEQFF. For the CDR3, the DNA is TGTGCCAGTAGTCTGTTGGGACTAGCGGGAGCCAATGAGCAGTTCTTC.

The chain uses TRBV4-1 and TRBJ2-1; TRBD1 matches at 8 bases. This CDR3 has 15 residues. Germline V gives CDR1 MGHRA, CDR2 YSYEKL. Trimming took 0 bases from V and 4 from J; bases not matched to a gene: 2. This CDR3 reads CASSQDGTGYNEQFF. The CDR3 bases are TGCGCCAGCAGCCAAGATGGGACAGGATACAATGAGCAGTTCTTC.

This chain joins TRBV19 and TRBJ1-1, with TRBD1 matching over 9 bases. CDR3 length: 13 amino acids. Unmatched junction bases numbered 0, after V lost 0 bases and J lost 7 bases. In germline, CDR1 is LNHDA, CDR2 SQIVND (reference sequence). The CDR3 region has the DNA TGTGCCAGTAGTATAGAGACAGGGGGTGAAGCTTTCTTT. It is translated as CASSIETGGEAFF.

This chain connects TRBV19 to TRBJ1-2; D uncertain. The CDR3 is made up of 13 amino acids. The germline CDR1 and CDR2 sequences are LNHDA and SQIVND (reference sequence). Trimming removed 4 bases from V and 4 bases from J, with 10 bases in between. CDR3 coding DNA: TGTGCCAGTAGTACAACAGAAACCTATGGCTACACCTTC. Translating gives CASSTTETYGYTF.

This sequence joins TRBV29-1 and TRBJ1-1, with a weak D call TRBD1 (6 bases). CDR1 and CDR2 from the germline V gene are SQVTM and ANQGSEA. The V gene lost 7 bases and the J gene lost 4 bases, with 22 bases spanning the gap. The CDR3 is 15 amino acids. CDR3 sequence reads: CSAITSGGVSTEAFF. The CDR3, as DNA: TGCAGCGCTATAACCTCGGGGGGCGTGAGCACTGAAGCTTTCTTT.

The chain couples TRBV19 to TRBJ1-5; 10 bases fit TRBD1. This CDR3 region has 15 residues. V dropped 5 bases and J dropped 4; count of bases not matched to a gene: 5. Germline V lookup: CDR1 LNHDA, CDR2 SQIVND (reference sequence). CDR3 sequence reads: CASSPGQGPNQPQHF. As DNA, the CDR3 is TGTGCCAGTAGTCCGGGACAGGGGCCGAATCAGCCCCAGCATTTT.

The chain has TRBV7-9 and TRBJ2-2, with D perhaps matching TRBD2 (5 bases). Trimming pared 7 bases from V and 5 bases from J, leaving 11 bases between. Looked up from germline, CDR1 is SEHNR and CDR2 is FQNEAQ (reference sequence). The length of the CDR3 is 13 residues. The CDR3 DNA follows: TGTGCCAGCACCCTGAGGGTGACCGGGGAGCTGTTTTTT. It encodes CASTLRVTGELFF.

The CDR3 reads CASSEWGTGTNTIYF. The DNA of the CDR3 is TGTGCCAGCAGTGAATGGGGGACAGGGACAAACACCATATATTTT. The gene calls are TRBV6-1 and TRBJ1-3, with 9 bases matching TRBD1. CDR3 length: 15 amino acids. After removal of 2 bases from V and 6 bases from J, the junction contained 5 bases not matched to a gene. Germline CDR1 reads MNHNS; CDR2 reads SASEGT.

The chain couples TRBV19 to TRBJ2-5; TRBD1 might be the D (5 bases). The CDR3 length is 14 residues. Trimming took off 2 bases at V and 9 bases at J, with 16 bases between the two ends. Germline V CDR1 and CDR2: LNHDA, SQIVND (reference sequence). The CDR3 sequence: CASSIYVTDLAQYF. The CDR3 DNA reads as TGTGCCAGTAGTATATACGTGACAGACTTGGCCCAGTACTTC.

J is TRBJ2-7 and V is TRBV9; 12 nucleotides agree with TRBD1. Looked up from germline, CDR1 is SGDLS and CDR2 is YYNGEE. J lost 2 bases, V lost 3 bases, and 12 bases had no gene match. This CDR3 is built from 18 residues. CDR3 sequence: CASSADPGTGGPTYEQYF. The CDR3 DNA is TGTGCCAGCAGCGCCGACCCCGGGACAGGGGGCCCTACCTACGAGCAGTACTTC. The entire variable domain, with the rest obtained from reference TRBV9 and TRBJ2-7, is as follows: DSGVTQTPKHLITATGQRVTLRCSPRSGDLSVYWYQQSLDQGLQFLIQYYNGEERAKGNILERFSAQQFPDLHSELNLSSLELGDSALYFCASSADPGTGGPTYEQYFGPGTRLTVT.

V is TRBV28 and J is TRBJ2-5; no clear D. V lost 6 bases and J 1 base, leaving 21 bases between the germline ends. The CDR3 runs to 17 residues. Looked up from germline, CDR1 is MDHEN and CDR2 is SYDVKM. CDR3 loop: CASRTLAEQNAQETQYF. CDR3 DNA: TGTGCCAGCAGAACCCTGGCGGAGCAGAACGCCCAAGAGACCCAGTACTTC.

The chain carries TRBV6-1 and TRBJ1-2; D may be TRBD1 (6 bases). The germline V and J ends were trimmed by 4 bases and 2 bases, with 17 bases remaining between them. This CDR3 is built from 16 residues. Per the germline V gene, CDR1 is MNHNS and CDR2 is SASEGT. The CDR3 here is CASSGSNRDGNYGYTF. The CDR3 DNA follows: TGTGCCAGCAGTGGGAGCAACAGGGATGGAAACTATGGCTACACCTTC.

The chain carries TRBV7-9 and TRBJ2-5; 8 nucleotides align to TRBD2. Trimming cost V 4 bases and J 1 base; bases outside gene matches: 5. This CDR3 is built from 15 residues. Germline loops: CDR1 SEHNR, CDR2 FQNEAQ (reference sequence). The CDR3 DNA reads as TGTGCCAGCAGCTCAGTAGCGGGGTCCCAAGAGACCCAGTACTTC. Its translation: CASSSVAGSQETQYF.

V and J are TRBV6-5 and TRBJ1-5; TRBD1 matches 11 bases. CDR1 and CDR2 (germline): MNHEY, SVGAGI. V was clipped by 2 bases and J by 6 bases; unmatched bases: 3. CDR3 size: 15 residues. As DNA, the CDR3 is TGTGCCAGCAGTTACGGACAGGGGGCGGGTCAGCCCCAGCATTTT. Translated, it gives CASSYGQGAGQPQHF.

The gene calls are TRBV5-1 and TRBJ2-3; 10 bases line up with TRBD1. J was trimmed by 6 bases and V by 4 bases; bases with no gene match: 8. The CDR3 is 15 amino acids. Germline assignment: CDR1 SGHRS and CDR2 YFSETQ. The CDR3 nucleotides are TGCGCCAGCAGCCAGGGACAGGGGTTGGGGGATACGCAGTATTTT. Its translation is CASSQGQGLGDTQYF.